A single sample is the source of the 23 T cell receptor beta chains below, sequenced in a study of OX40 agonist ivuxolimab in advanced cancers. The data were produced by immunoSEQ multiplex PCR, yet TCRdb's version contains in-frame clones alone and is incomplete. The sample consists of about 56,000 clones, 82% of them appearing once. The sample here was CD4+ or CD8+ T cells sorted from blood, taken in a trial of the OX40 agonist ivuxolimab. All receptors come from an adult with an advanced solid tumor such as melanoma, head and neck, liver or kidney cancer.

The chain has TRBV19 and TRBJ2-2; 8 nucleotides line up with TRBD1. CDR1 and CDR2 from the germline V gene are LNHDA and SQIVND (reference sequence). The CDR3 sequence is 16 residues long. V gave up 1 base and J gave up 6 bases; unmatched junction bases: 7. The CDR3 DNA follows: TGTGCCAGTAGTATAGTCGGGACAGGCAAGCCCGGGGAGCTGTTTTTT. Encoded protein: CASSIVGTGKPGELFF.

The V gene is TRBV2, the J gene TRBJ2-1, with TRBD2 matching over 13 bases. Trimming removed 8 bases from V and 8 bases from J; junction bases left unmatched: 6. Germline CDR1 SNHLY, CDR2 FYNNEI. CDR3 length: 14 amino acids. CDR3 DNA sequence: TGTGCCAGCCGGACTAGCGGGAGAGGCTATGAGCAGTTCTTC. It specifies CASRTSGRGYEQFF.

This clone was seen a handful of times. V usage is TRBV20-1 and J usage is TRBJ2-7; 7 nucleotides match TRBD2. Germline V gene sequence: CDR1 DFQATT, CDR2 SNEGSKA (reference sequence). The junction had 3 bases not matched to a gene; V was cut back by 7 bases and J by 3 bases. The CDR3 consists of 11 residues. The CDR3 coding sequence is TGCAGTGGGCGGGAGAACTACGAGCAGTACTTC. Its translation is CSGRENYEQYF.

CDR3 nucleotide sequence: TGTGCCAGTTCGTACGGGCGCCAACTTTGGGTCTATGGCTACACCTTC. Translation gives CASSYGRQLWVYGYTF. This chain uses TRBV19 with TRBJ1-2; D remains ambiguous. The germline V gene encodes CDR1 LNHDA and CDR2 SQIVND (reference sequence). CDR3 length: 16 residues. The V end lost 8 bases, the J end lost 4 bases, and 23 bases lay between the germline ends.

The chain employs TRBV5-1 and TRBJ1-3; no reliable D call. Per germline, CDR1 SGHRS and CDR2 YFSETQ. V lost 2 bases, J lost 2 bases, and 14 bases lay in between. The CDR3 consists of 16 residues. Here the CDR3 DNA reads TGCGCCAGCAGCTTTAACCCCTCAAGCGCTGGAAACACCATATATTTT. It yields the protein CASSFNPSSAGNTIYF.

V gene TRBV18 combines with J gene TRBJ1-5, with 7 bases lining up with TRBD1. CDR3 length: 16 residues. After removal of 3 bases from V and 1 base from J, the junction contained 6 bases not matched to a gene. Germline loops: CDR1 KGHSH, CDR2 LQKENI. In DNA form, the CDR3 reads TGTGCCAGCTCACCCACAGGGGCGGGGAGCAATCAGCCCCAGCATTTT. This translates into CASSPTGAGSNQPQHF.

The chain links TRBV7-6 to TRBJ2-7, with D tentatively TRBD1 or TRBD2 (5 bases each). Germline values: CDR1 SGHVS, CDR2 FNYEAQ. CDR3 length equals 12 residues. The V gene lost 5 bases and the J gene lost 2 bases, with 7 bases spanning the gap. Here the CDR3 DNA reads TGTGCCAGCAGCATGGGGGCCTACGAGCAGTACTTC. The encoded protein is CASSMGAYEQYF.

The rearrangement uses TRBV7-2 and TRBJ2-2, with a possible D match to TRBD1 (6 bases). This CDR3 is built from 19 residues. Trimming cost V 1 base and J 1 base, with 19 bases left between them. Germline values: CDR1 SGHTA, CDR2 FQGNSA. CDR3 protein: CASSLVAPGHWKNTGELFF. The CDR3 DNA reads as TGTGCCAGCAGCTTAGTAGCCCCGGGACATTGGAAGAACACCGGGGAGCTGTTTTTT.

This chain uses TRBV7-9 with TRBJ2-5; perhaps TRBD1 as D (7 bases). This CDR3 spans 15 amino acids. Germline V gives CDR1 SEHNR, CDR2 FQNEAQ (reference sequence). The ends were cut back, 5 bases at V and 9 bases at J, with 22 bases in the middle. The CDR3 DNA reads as TGTGCCAGCAGCCCCTCGGTCGGAGGGGGCAGGGCCCAGTACTTC. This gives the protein CASSPSVGGGRAQYF.

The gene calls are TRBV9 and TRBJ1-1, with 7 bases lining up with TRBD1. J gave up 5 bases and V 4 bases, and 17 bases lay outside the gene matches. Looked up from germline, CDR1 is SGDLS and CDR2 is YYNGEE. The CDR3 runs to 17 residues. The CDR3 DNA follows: TGTGCCAGCAGCCCAGAGGGGAACAGGGGAAGAACAACTGAAGCTTTCTTT. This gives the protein CASSPEGNRGRTTEAFF.

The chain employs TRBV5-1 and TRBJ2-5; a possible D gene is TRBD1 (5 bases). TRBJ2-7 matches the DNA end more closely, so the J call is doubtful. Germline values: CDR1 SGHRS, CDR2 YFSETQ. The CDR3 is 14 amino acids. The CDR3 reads CASSLARARDEQYF. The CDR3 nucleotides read TGCGCCAGCAGCTTGGCCAGGGCACGGGACGAGCAGTACTTC.

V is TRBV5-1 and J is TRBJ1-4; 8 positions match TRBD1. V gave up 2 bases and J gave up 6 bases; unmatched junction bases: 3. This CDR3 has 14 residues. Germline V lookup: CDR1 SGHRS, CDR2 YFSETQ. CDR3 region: CASSFQQGDEKLFF. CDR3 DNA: TGCGCCAGCAGCTTTCAACAGGGGGATGAAAAACTGTTTTTT.

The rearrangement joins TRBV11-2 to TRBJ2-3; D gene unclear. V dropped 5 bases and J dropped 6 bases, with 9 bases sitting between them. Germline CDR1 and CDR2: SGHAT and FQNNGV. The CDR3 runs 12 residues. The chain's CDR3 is CASSPAGDTQYF. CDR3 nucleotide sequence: TGTGCCAGCAGCCCGGCCGGGGATACGCAGTATTTT.

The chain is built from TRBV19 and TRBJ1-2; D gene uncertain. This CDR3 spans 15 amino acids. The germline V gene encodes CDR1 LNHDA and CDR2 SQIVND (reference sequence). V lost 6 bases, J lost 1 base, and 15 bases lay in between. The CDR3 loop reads CASRTFGGLNYGYTF. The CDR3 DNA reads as TGTGCCAGTAGGACCTTCGGAGGCCTTAACTATGGCTACACCTTC.

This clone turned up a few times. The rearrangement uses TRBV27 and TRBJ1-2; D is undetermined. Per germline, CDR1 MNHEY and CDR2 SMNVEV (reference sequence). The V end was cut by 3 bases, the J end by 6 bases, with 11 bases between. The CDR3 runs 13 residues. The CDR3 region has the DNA TGTGCCAGCAGTTTGAGAAGGGAGAATGGCTACACCTTC. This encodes CASSLRRENGYTF.

CDR3 amino acids: CASSPQEINQPQHF. DNA for the CDR3: TGTGCCAGCAGTCCGCAGGAGATCAATCAGCCCCAGCATTTT. The genes are TRBV27 and TRBJ1-5; D gene ambiguous. V gave up 5 bases and J gave up 3 bases, with 11 bases separating them. Per the germline V gene, CDR1 is MNHEY and CDR2 is SMNVEV (reference sequence). The CDR3 contains 14 residues.

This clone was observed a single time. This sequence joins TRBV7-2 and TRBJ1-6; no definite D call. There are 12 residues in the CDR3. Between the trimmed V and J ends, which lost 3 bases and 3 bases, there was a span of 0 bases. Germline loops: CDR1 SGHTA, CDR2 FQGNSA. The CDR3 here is CASSFYNSPLHF. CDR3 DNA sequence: TGTGCCAGCAGCTTCTATAATTCACCCCTCCACTTT.

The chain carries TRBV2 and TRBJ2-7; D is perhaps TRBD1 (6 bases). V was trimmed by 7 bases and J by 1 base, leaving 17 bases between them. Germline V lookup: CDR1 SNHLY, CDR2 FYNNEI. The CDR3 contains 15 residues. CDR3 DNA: TGTGCCAGCACTCACCGTGGGCAGGGGTCCTACGAGCAGTACTTC. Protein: CASTHRGQGSYEQYF.

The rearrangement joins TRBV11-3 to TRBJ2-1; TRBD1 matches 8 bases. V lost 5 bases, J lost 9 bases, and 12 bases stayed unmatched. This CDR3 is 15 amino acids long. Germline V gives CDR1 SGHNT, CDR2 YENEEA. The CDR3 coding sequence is TGTGCCAGCAGCCCCGACGGGACAGGAGGCTCTGAGCAGTTCTTC. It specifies CASSPDGTGGSEQFF. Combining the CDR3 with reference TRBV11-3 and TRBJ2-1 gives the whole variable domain EAGVVQSPRYKIIEKKQPVAFWCNPISGHNTLYWYLQNLGQGPELLIRYENEEAVDDSQLPKDRFSAERLKGVDSTLKIQPAELGDSAVYLCASSPDGTGGSEQFFGPGTRLTVL.

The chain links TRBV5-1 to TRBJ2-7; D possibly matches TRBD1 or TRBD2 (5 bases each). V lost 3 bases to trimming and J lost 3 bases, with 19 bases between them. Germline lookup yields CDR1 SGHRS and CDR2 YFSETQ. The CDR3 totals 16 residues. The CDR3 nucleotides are TGCGCCAGCAGCTACCATCCGGGACGTGATTTCTACGAGCAGTACTTC. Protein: CASSYHPGRDFYEQYF.

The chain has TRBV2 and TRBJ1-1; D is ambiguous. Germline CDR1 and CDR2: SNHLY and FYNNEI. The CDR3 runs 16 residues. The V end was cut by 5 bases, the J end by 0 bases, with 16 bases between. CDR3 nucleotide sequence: TGTGCCAGCAGTCAGACCCCCCCTCTTATGAACACTGAAGCTTTCTTT. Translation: CASSQTPPLMNTEAFF.

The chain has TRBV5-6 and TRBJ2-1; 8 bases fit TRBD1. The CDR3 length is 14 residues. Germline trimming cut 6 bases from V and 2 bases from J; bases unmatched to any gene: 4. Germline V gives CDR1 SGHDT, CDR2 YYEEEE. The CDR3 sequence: CASTGGQAYNEQFF. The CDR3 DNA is TGTGCCAGCACCGGGGGACAGGCCTACAATGAGCAGTTCTTC.

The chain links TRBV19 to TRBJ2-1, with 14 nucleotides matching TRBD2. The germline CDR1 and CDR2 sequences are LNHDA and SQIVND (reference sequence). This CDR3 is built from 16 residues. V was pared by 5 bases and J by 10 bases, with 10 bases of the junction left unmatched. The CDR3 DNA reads TGTGCCAGTAGTCGGCGACTAGCGGGGGGGCCGGCGGAGCAGTTCTTC. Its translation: CASSRRLAGGPAEQFF.